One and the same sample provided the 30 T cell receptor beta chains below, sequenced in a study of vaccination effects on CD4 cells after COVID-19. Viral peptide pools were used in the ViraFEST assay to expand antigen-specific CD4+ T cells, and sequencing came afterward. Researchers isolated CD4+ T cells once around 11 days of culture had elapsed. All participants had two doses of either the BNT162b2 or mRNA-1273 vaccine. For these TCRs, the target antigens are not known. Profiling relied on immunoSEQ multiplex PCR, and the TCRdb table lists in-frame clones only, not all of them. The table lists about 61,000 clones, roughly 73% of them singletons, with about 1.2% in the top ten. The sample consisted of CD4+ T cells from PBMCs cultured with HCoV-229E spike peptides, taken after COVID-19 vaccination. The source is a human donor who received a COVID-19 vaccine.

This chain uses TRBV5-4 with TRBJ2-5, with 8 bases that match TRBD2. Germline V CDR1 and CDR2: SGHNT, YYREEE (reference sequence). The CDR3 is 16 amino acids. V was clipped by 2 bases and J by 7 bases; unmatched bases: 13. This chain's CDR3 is CASSFDGGSGEGTQYF. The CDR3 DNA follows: TGTGCCAGCAGCTTCGATGGGGGTAGCGGGGAAGGGACCCAGTACTTC.

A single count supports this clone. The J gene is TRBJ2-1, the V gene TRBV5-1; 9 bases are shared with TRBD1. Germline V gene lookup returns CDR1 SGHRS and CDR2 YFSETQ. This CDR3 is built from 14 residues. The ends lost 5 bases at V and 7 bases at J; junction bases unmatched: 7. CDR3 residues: CASRLGTGNNEQFF. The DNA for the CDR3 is TGCGCCAGCAGACTCGGGACAGGGAATAATGAGCAGTTCTTC. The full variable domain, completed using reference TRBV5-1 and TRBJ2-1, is KAGVTQTPRYLIKTRGQQVTLSCSPISGHRSVSWYQQTPGQGLQFLFEYFSETQRNKGNFPGRFSGRQFSNSRSEMNVSTLELGDSALYLCASRLGTGNNEQFFGPGTRLTVL.

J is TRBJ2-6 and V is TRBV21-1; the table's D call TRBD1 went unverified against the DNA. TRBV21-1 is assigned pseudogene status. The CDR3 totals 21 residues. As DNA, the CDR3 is TGTGCCAGCAGCAGGGGGTGGGTTATGACAGGGGAGGTCTCTGGGGCCAACGTCCTGACTTTC. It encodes CASSRGWVMTGEVSGANVLTF.

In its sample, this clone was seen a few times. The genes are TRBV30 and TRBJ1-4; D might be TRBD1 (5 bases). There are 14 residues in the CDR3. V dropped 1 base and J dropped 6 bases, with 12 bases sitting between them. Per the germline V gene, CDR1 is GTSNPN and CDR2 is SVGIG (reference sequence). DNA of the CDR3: TGTGCCTGGAGTGGTGGGGGGTCGGATGAAAAACTGTTTTTT. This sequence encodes CAWSGGGSDEKLFF.

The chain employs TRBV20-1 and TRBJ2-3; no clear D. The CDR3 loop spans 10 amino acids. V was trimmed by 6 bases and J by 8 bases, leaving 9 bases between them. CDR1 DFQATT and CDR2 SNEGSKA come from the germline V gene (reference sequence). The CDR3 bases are TGCAGTGCCCGGCCCCGTACGCAGTATTTT. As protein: CSARPRTQYF.

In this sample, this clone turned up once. CDR3 in DNA: TGCGCCAGCAGCCCCGGGACAGGGACTCCGCCCCAGCATTTT. Its translation: CASSPGTGTPPQHF. V and J are TRBV5-1 and TRBJ1-5, with 9 bases fitting TRBD1. This CDR3 is 14 amino acids long. The germline V gene encodes CDR1 SGHRS and CDR2 YFSETQ. Losses at the gene ends were 4 bases for V and 9 bases for J; bases not matched to a gene: 8.

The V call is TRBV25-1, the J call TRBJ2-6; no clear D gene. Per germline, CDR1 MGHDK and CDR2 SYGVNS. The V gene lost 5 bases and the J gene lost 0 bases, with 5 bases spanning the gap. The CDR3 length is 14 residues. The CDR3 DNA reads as TGTGCCAGCAGTCCGCCCTCTGGGGCCAACGTCCTGACTTTC. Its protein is CASSPPSGANVLTF.

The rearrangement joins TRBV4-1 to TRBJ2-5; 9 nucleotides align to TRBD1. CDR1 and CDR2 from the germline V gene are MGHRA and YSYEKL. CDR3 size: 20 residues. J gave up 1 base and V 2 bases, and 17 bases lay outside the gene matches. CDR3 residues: CASSQPPRYGDRVVQETQYF. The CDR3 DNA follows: TGCGCCAGCAGCCAACCCCCCCGGTACGGGGACAGGGTAGTCCAAGAGACCCAGTACTTC.

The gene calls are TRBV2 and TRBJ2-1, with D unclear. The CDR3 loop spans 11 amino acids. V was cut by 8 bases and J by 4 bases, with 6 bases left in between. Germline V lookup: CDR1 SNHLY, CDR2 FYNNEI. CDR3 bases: TGTGCCAGCTCAATATACAATGAGCAGTTCTTC. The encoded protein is CASSIYNEQFF.

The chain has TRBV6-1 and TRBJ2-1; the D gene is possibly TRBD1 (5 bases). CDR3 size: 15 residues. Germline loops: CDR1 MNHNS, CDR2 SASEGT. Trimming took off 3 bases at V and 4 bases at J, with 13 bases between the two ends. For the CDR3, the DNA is TGTGCCAGCAGTGATAGAGACAGACCTTACAATGAGCAGTTCTTC. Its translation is CASSDRDRPYNEQFF.

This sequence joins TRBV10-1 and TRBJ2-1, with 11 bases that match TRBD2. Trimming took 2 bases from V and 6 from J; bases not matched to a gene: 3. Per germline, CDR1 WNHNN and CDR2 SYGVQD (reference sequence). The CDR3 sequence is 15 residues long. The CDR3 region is CASSEETSGVNEQFF. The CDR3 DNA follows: TGCGCCAGCAGTGAGGAGACTAGCGGGGTCAATGAGCAGTTCTTC.

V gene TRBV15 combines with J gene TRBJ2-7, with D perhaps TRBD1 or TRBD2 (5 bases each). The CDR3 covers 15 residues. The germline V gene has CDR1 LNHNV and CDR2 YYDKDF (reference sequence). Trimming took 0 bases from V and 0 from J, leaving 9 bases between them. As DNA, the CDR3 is TGTGCCACCAGCAGAGAGGCTGGGGGCTCCTACGAGCAGTACGTC. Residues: CATSREAGGSYEQYV.

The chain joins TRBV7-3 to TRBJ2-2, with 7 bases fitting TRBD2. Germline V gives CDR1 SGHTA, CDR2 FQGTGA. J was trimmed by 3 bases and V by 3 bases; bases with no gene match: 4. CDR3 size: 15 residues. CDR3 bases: TGTGCCAGCAGCTTTGCAGGGAGGGACACCGGGGAGCTGTTTTTT. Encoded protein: CASSFAGRDTGELFF.

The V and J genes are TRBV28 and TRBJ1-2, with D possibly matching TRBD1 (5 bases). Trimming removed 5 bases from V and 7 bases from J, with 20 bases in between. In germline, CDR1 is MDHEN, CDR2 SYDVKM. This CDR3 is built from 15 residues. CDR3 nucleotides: TGTGCCAGCAGTGTCCCCTCGGGGGGAAGCCCTGGCTACACCTTC. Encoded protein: CASSVPSGGSPGYTF.

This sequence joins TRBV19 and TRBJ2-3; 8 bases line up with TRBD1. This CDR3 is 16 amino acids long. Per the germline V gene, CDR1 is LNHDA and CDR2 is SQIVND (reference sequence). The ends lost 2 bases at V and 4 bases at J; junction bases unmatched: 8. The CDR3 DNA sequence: TGTGCCAGTAGTATAAGACAGGGGTCAATCCCAGATACGCAGTATTTT. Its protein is CASSIRQGSIPDTQYF.

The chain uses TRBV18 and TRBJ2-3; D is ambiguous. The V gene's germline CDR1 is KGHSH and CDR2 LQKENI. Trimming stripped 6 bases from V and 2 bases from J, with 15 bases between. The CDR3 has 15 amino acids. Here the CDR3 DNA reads TGTGCCAGCTCCATGTGGACCCTTACCACAGATACGCAGTATTTT. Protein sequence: CASSMWTLTTDTQYF.

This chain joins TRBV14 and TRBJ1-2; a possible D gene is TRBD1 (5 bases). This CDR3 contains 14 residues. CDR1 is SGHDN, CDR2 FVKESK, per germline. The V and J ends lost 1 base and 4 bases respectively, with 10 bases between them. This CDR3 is CASSQAGGTYGYTF. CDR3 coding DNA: TGTGCCAGCAGCCAAGCAGGTGGGACCTATGGCTACACCTTC. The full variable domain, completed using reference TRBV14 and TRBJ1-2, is EAGVTQFPSHSVIEKGQTVTLRCDPISGHDNLYWYRRVMGKEIKFLLHFVKESKQDESGMPNNRFLAERTGGTYSTLKVQPAELEDSGVYFCASSQAGGTYGYTFGSGTRLTVV.

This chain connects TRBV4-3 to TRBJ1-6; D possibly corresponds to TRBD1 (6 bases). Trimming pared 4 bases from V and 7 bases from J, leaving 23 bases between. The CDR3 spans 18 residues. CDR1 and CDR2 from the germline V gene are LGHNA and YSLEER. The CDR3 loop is CASSRTTGLTGENSPLHF. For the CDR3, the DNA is TGCGCCAGCAGCCGCACGACTGGGCTGACAGGTGAAAATTCACCCCTCCACTTT.

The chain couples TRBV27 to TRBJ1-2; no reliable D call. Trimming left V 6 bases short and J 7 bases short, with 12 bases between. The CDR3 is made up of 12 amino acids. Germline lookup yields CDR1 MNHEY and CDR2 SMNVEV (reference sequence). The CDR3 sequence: CASRNLEGGYTF. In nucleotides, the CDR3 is TGTGCCAGCAGGAACCTGGAGGGTGGCTACACCTTC.

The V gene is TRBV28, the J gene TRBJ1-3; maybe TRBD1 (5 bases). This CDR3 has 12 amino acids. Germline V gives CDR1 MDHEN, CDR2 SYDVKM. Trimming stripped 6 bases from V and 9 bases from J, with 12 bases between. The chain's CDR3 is CASRTTAGTIYF. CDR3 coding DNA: TGTGCCAGCAGAACGACAGCGGGCACCATATATTTT.

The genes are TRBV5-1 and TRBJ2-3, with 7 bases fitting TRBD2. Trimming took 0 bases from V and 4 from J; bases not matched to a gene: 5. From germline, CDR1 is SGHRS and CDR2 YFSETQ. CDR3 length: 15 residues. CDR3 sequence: CASSLVGGRADTQYF. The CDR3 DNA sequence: TGCGCCAGCAGCTTGGTCGGGGGGAGGGCAGATACGCAGTATTTT.

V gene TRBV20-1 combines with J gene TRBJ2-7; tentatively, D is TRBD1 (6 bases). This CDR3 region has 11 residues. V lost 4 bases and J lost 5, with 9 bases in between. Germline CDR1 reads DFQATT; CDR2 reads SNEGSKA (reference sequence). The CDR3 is CSANREHEQYV. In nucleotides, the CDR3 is TGCAGTGCTAACAGGGAACACGAGCAGTACGTC.

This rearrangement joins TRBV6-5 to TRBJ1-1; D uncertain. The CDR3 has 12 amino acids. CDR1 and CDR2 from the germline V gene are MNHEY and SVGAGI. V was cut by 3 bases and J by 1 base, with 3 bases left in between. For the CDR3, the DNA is TGTGCCAGCAGTTATGCGAACACTGAAGCTTTCTTT. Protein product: CASSYANTEAFF.

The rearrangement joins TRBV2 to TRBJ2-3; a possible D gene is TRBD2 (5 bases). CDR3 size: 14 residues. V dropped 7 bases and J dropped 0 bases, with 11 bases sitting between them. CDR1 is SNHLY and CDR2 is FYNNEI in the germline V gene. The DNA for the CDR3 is TGTGCCAGCATAAGGAGCGGAAGCACAGATACGCAGTATTTT. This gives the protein CASIRSGSTDTQYF.

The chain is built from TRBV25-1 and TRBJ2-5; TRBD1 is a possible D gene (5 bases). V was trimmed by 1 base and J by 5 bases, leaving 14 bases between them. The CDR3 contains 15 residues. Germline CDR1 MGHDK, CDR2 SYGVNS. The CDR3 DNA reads TGTGCCAGCAGTGAATTCAGGGCGTCATTTGAGACCCAGTACTTC. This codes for CASSEFRASFETQYF.

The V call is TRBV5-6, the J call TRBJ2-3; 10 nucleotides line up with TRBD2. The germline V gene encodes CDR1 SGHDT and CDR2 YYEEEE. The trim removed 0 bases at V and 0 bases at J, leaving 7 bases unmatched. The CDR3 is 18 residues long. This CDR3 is CASSLVLAGRTSTDTQYF. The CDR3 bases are TGTGCCAGCAGCTTGGTACTAGCGGGGAGAACTAGCACAGATACGCAGTATTTT.

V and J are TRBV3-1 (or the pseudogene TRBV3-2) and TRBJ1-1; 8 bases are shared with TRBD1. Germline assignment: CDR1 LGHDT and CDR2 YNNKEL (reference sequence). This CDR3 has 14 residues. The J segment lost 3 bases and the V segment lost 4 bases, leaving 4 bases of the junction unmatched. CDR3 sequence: CASSRGQGDTEAFF. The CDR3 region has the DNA TGTGCCAGCAGCCGCGGACAGGGAGACACTGAAGCTTTCTTT.

CDR3 in amino acids: CASSLRGYTEAFF. Written as DNA, the CDR3 is TGCGCCAGCAGTCTCAGGGGTTACACTGAAGCTTTCTTT. V gene TRBV5-1 combines with J gene TRBJ1-1; possible D gene TRBD1, 6 bases. Germline loops: CDR1 SGHRS, CDR2 YFSETQ. Deletions cut 5 bases from V and 3 bases from J, with 11 bases between. This CDR3 has 13 residues.

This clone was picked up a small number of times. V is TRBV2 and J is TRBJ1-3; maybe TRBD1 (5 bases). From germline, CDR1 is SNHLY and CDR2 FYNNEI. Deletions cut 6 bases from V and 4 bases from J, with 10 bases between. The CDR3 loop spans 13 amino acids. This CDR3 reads CASRIRQGNTIYF. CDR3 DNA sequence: TGTGCCAGCAGGATCAGACAGGGAAACACCATATATTTT.

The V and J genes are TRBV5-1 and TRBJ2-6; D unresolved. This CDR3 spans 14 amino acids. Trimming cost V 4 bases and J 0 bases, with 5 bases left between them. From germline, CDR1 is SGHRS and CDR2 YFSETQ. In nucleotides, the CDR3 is TGCGCCAGCAGCCCCTACTCTGGGGCCAACGTCCTGACTTTC. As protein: CASSPYSGANVLTF.